The 28 T cell receptor beta chains below come from one sample, sequenced in a study of radiotherapy plus CTLA-4 blockade in lung cancer. TCRdb keeps only in-frame clones here, not all; method: immunoSEQ multiplex PCR. The table records 110,000 or so clones, roughly 74% of them present only once. The sequencing used peripheral blood, collected from a patient treated with radiotherapy plus ipilimumab. These receptors all come from a human donor with non-small cell lung cancer who had a partial response to radiotherapy plus ipilimumab.

The chain recombines TRBV5-6 with TRBJ1-5; D call uncertain. Trimming removed 2 bases from V and 8 bases from J, with 17 bases in between. The CDR3 is 15 amino acids. Germline V gene data show CDR1 as SGHDT and CDR2 as YYEEEE. The CDR3 is CASSFSRSEVEPQHF. The DNA of the CDR3 is TGTGCCAGCAGCTTCTCGCGGAGTGAGGTTGAGCCCCAGCATTTT. Filled out from reference TRBV5-6 and TRBJ1-5, the complete variable domain reads DAGVTQSPTHLIKTRGQQVTLRCSPKSGHDTVSWYQQALGQGPQFIFQYYEEEERQRGNFPDRFSGHQFPNYSSELNVNALLLGDSALYLCASSFSRSEVEPQHFGDGTRLSIL.

This chain connects TRBV7-2 to TRBJ1-1, with TRBD1 matching over 7 bases. The CDR3 is made up of 14 amino acids. Germline CDR1 and CDR2: SGHTA and FQGNSA. With 5 bases clipped from V and 6 bases from J, the junction kept 9 bases outside the gene matches. Here the CDR3 DNA reads TGTGCCAGCAGCCTCTACGGACAGGTGGCTGAAGCTTTCTTT. Protein product: CASSLYGQVAEAFF.

V gene TRBV7-8 combines with J gene TRBJ2-2; D is unresolved. The CDR3 is 16 residues long. From germline, CDR1 is SGHVS and CDR2 FQNEAQ. Trimming stripped 0 bases from V and 7 bases from J, with 15 bases between. The CDR3 is CASSLASTAVGGELFF. The CDR3 DNA sequence: TGTGCCAGCAGCTTAGCGTCCACAGCCGTAGGCGGGGAGCTGTTTTTT.

The V and J genes are TRBV5-1 and TRBJ2-3; 8 bases are shared with TRBD2. V shed 1 base, J shed 4 bases, and the junction held 5 bases outside the gene matches. Germline CDR1 and CDR2: SGHRS and YFSETQ. The CDR3 runs 15 residues. The CDR3 sequence is CASSLNSGTADTQYF. Here the CDR3 DNA reads TGCGCCAGCAGCTTGAATAGCGGGACGGCAGATACGCAGTATTTT.

The chain joins TRBV25-1 to TRBJ1-3, with a possible D match to TRBD1 (5 bases). The CDR3 is made up of 15 amino acids. V was pared by 10 bases and J by 0 bases, with 16 bases between. Germline CDR1 reads MGHDK; CDR2 reads SYGVNS. The CDR3 protein is CATGGLLSSGNTIYF. CDR3 in DNA: TGTGCCACCGGGGGACTGTTGAGCTCTGGAAACACCATATATTTT.

This clone was seen only a few times. The J gene is TRBJ1-4, the V gene TRBV19, with D unclear. V dropped 6 bases and J dropped 6 bases, with 14 bases sitting between them. Per the germline V gene, CDR1 is LNHDA and CDR2 is SQIVND (reference sequence). This CDR3 contains 14 residues. The CDR3 nucleotides are TGTGCCAGTAGAAGCCTCCGGGGTGATGAAAAACTGTTTTTT. Translation: CASRSLRGDEKLFF.

Remarks on this clone: Other DNA sequences in this specimen translate into the identical CDR3. The chain recombines TRBV6-5 with TRBJ2-7; TRBD2 matches 8 bases. Germline CDR1 and CDR2: MNHEY and SVGAGI. V lost 8 bases and J lost 0; bases outside the gene matches: 3. This CDR3 has 13 amino acids. CDR3 nucleotide sequence: TGTGCCAGCCGGGGGGGCAGCTCCTACGAGCAGTACTTC. It yields the protein CASRGGSSYEQYF.

The gene calls are TRBV6-5 and TRBJ2-7; 12 bases are a match to TRBD2. This CDR3 spans 16 amino acids. V was pared by 0 bases and J by 7 bases, with 7 bases of the junction left unmatched. Germline V CDR1 and CDR2: MNHEY, SVGAGI. Written as DNA, the CDR3 is TGTGCCAGCAGTTACTCGTCTAGCGGGAGGGTCGGGGAGCAGTACTTC. It codes for CASSYSSSGRVGEQYF.

This clone was seen ten or more times. The chain is built from TRBV19 and TRBJ1-1; D is perhaps TRBD1 (6 bases). CDR1 and CDR2 (germline): LNHDA, SQIVND (reference sequence). V was clipped by 6 bases and J by 1 base, with 12 bases between them. This CDR3 region has 14 residues. DNA for the CDR3: TGTGCCAGTAGCCCCGGACAGCCGAACACTGAAGCTTTCTTT. It encodes CASSPGQPNTEAFF.

The chain carries TRBV7-2 and TRBJ2-6; tentatively, D is TRBD2 (5 bases). The germline gives CDR1 SGHTA, CDR2 FQGNSA. The CDR3 loop spans 15 amino acids. V lost 3 bases to trimming and J lost 1 base, with 7 bases between them. CDR3 in DNA: TGTGCCAGCAGCTTCGGAGGTTCTGGGGCCAACGTCCTGACTTTC. Translated, it gives CASSFGGSGANVLTF.

The V and J genes are TRBV29-1 and TRBJ2-2; TRBD2 matches at 7 bases. CDR3 size: 14 residues. Germline V lookup: CDR1 SQVTM, CDR2 ANQGSEA. Trimming cost V 4 bases and J 8 bases; bases outside gene matches: 10. This chain's CDR3 is CSVGGRDRPGELFF. In DNA, the CDR3 is TGCAGCGTTGGAGGGAGGGATCGCCCGGGGGAGCTGTTTTTT.

The J gene is TRBJ1-5, the V gene TRBV15, with TRBD1 identical over 7 bases. Germline-derived CDR1 and CDR2 are LNHNV and YYDKDF (reference sequence). The ends lost 3 bases at V and 8 bases at J; junction bases unmatched: 19. The length of the CDR3 is 18 residues. As DNA, the CDR3 is TGTGCCACCAGCAGGCTCGTCCAGGCAGGGGGGCCCTACGAGCCCCAGCATTTT. This translates into CATSRLVQAGGPYEPQHF. The full variable domain, rest sourced from reference TRBV15 and TRBJ1-5, is DAMVIQNPRYQVTQFGKPVTLSCSQTLNHNVMYWYQQKSSQAPKLLFHYYDKDFNNEADTPDNFQSRRPNTSFCFLDIRSPGLGDTAMYLCATSRLVQAGGPYEPQHFGDGTRLSIL.

The V and J genes are TRBV18 and TRBJ1-2, with D hard to call. In germline, CDR1 is KGHSH, CDR2 LQKENI. This CDR3 is built from 14 residues. V shed 0 bases and J shed 4 bases, with 9 bases lying between them. CDR3 nucleotides: TGTGCCAGCTCACCACCGGGCTCCCTCTATGGCTACACCTTC. Protein sequence: CASSPPGSLYGYTF.

The chain joins TRBV5-1 to TRBJ1-2, with D unclear. Between the trimmed V and J ends, which lost 2 bases and 0 bases, there was a span of 5 bases. The length of the CDR3 is 13 residues. The germline V gene has CDR1 SGHRS and CDR2 YFSETQ. CDR3 nucleotides: TGCGCCAGCAGCTTCTCAGCTAACTATGGCTACACCTTC. This encodes CASSFSANYGYTF.

The chain links TRBV6-5 to TRBJ1-6; the match to TRBD1 covers 8 bases. The germline CDR1 and CDR2 sequences are MNHEY and SVGAGI. The V and J ends lost 9 bases and 9 bases, in that order; junction bases with no gene match: 10. The CDR3 has 14 residues. CDR3 residues: CASSATGVRSPLHF. CDR3 in DNA: TGTGCCAGTTCCGCGACAGGGGTGCGTTCACCCCTCCACTTT.

V and J are TRBV4-3 and TRBJ1-1; TRBD1 matches at 9 bases. This CDR3 contains 15 residues. V dropped 2 bases and J dropped 4; count of bases not matched to a gene: 5. Germline-derived CDR1 and CDR2 are LGHNA and YSLEER. The CDR3 sequence is CASSQMTGGGTEAFF. CDR3 DNA sequence: TGCGCCAGCAGCCAAATGACAGGGGGTGGCACTGAAGCTTTCTTT.

The chain joins TRBV28 to TRBJ1-5; D gene ambiguous. V was clipped by 3 bases and J by 6 bases, with 3 bases between them. This CDR3 comprises 11 residues. Germline V gene sequence: CDR1 MDHEN, CDR2 SYDVKM. CDR3 bases: TGTGCCAGCAGTTTCAGTCAGCCCCAGCATTTT. Protein product: CASSFSQPQHF.

The chain carries TRBV9 and TRBJ2-1, with 7 nucleotides matching TRBD2. After removal of 0 bases from V and 8 bases from J, the junction contained 2 bases not matched to a gene. Germline values: CDR1 SGDLS, CDR2 YYNGEE. The CDR3 is made up of 13 amino acids. In DNA form, the CDR3 reads TGTGCCAGCAGCGTAGGGACTAGATATGAGCAGTTCTTC. This codes for CASSVGTRYEQFF.

V usage is TRBV7-9 and J usage is TRBJ2-7; 7 bases are a match to TRBD1. The CDR3 covers 15 residues. Germline V lookup: CDR1 SEHNR, CDR2 FQNEAQ (reference sequence). The J segment lost 5 bases and the V segment lost 5 bases, leaving 12 bases of the junction unmatched. CDR3 in DNA: TGTGCCAGCAGCCAAGGGTGGGACAGAAGAGACGAGCAGTACTTC. It specifies CASSQGWDRRDEQYF.

CDR3 DNA sequence: TGTGCCAGTAGTAAACAGGGGCATGGGGCCAACGTCCTGACTTTC. Translated, it gives CASSKQGHGANVLTF. V gene TRBV19 combines with J gene TRBJ2-6; 7 nucleotides agree with TRBD1. CDR1 is LNHDA and CDR2 is SQIVND in the germline V gene (reference sequence). The CDR3 is 15 residues long. V shed 4 bases, J shed 3 bases, and the junction held 3 bases outside the gene matches.

The V and J genes are TRBV7-9 and TRBJ1-6; D is possibly TRBD1 (5 bases). The germline gives CDR1 SEHNR, CDR2 FQNEAQ (reference sequence). The V and J ends lost 5 bases and 10 bases respectively, with 9 bases between them. The CDR3 loop spans 12 amino acids. The CDR3 protein is CASSLGGSPLHF. CDR3 nucleotide sequence: TGTGCCAGCAGCCTCGGGGGGTCACCCCTCCACTTT. Full variable domain (outside the CDR3, taken from reference TRBV7-9 and TRBJ1-6): DTGVSQNPRHKITKRGQNVTFRCDPISEHNRLYWYRQTLGQGPEFLTYFQNEAQLEKSRLLSDRFSAERPKGSFSTLEIQRTEQGDSAMYLCASSLGGSPLHFGNGTRLTVT.

The rearrangement links TRBV10-3 to TRBJ2-1, with TRBD2 matching 7 bases. Losses at the gene ends were 0 bases for V and 5 bases for J; bases not matched to a gene: 7. Germline V CDR1 and CDR2: ENHRY, SYGVKD. This CDR3 region has 16 residues. This CDR3 is CAISESRQGGDNEQFF. In DNA form, the CDR3 reads TGTGCCATCAGTGAGTCGCGTCAGGGAGGGGACAATGAGCAGTTCTTC.

J is TRBJ2-1 and V is TRBV18; tentatively, D is TRBD2 (6 bases). Germline-derived CDR1 and CDR2 are KGHSH and LQKENI. The CDR3 covers 15 residues. Trimming pared 3 bases from V and 6 bases from J, leaving 15 bases between. CDR3 residues: CASSPSGLHGNEQFF. As DNA, the CDR3 is TGTGCCAGCTCACCTAGCGGTCTCCATGGCAATGAGCAGTTCTTC.

This chain connects TRBV7-2 to TRBJ1-2; D gene uncertain. This CDR3 is built from 15 residues. Germline V lookup: CDR1 SGHTA, CDR2 FQGNSA. Trimming removed 3 bases from V and 7 bases from J, with 18 bases in between. The DNA for the CDR3 is TGTGCCAGCAGCTTTAATCCGTACAGATCACTTGGCTACACCTTC. This encodes CASSFNPYRSLGYTF.

The chain is built from TRBV5-4 and TRBJ1-2, with D perhaps matching TRBD1 (5 bases). This CDR3 is 13 amino acids long. Germline lookup yields CDR1 SGHNT and CDR2 YYREEE (reference sequence). With 0 bases removed from V and 8 bases from J, the gap between germline ends came to 11 bases. In nucleotides, the CDR3 is TGTGCCAGCAGCTTGGGGGGCCCATTGGGCTACACCTTC. Protein: CASSLGGPLGYTF.

The chain employs TRBV14 and TRBJ2-1; 10 bases map to TRBD1. CDR1 is SGHDN and CDR2 is FVKESK in the germline V gene. V dropped 0 bases and J dropped 2; count of bases not matched to a gene: 7. This CDR3 comprises 18 residues. The CDR3 loop reads CASSQDEVGTGAYNEQFF. CDR3 DNA sequence: TGTGCCAGCAGCCAAGATGAGGTCGGGACAGGGGCCTACAATGAGCAGTTCTTC.

This clone has only one observation. The rearrangement links TRBV5-1 to TRBJ2-5; 15 bases are a match to TRBD2. With 2 bases clipped from V and 2 bases from J, the junction kept 13 bases outside the gene matches. There are 20 residues in the CDR3. Germline V CDR1 and CDR2: SGHRS, YFSETQ. Here the CDR3 reads CASSFLGLAGGRGVQETQYF. CDR3 coding DNA: TGCGCCAGCAGCTTTCTGGGACTAGCGGGAGGTAGAGGGGTTCAAGAGACCCAGTACTTC.

The table lists this clone with a few counts. The chain is built from TRBV10-3 and TRBJ2-1, with 7 bases that match TRBD1. This CDR3 is built from 13 residues. Germline values: CDR1 ENHRY, CDR2 SYGVKD. V dropped 6 bases and J dropped 8; count of bases not matched to a gene: 7. The CDR3 coding sequence is TGTGCCATCAGAGCAACAGGGGACGATGAGCAGTTCTTC. Translated: CAIRATGDDEQFF.